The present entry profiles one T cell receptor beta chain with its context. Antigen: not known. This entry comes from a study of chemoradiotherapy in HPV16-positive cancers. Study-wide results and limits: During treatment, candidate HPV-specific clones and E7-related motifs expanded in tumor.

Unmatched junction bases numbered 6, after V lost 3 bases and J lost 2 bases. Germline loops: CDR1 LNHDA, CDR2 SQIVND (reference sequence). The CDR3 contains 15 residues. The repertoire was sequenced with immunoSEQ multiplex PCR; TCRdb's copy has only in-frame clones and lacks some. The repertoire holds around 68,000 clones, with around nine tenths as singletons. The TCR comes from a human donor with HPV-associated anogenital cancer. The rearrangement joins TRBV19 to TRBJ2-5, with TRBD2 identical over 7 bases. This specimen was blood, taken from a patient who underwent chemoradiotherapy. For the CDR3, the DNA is TGTGCCAGTAGTATCGGGTCTAGCGGACAAGAGACCCAGTACTTC. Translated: CASSIGSSGQETQYF.